One and the same sample provided the 21 T cell receptor beta chains below, sequenced in a study of blood T cell repertoires in COVID-19. TCRdb's table, derived via immunoSEQ multiplex PCR, lists solely in-frame clones and lacks some. This table holds more than 110,000 clones, 86% found once. Sequencing used PBMCs or T cells enriched from blood (not recorded which). The receptor source for this set is a man aged 45-65 years who had recovered from COVID-19.

The CDR3 DNA is TGTGCCAGCTCACCATTAAAGGGGAACTATGGCTACACCTTC. Protein product: CASSPLKGNYGYTF. The chain carries TRBV18 and TRBJ1-2; perhaps TRBD1 as D (5 bases). The CDR3 is 14 residues long. Germline V gives CDR1 KGHSH, CDR2 LQKENI. Trimming left V 2 bases short and J 2 bases short, with 9 bases between. The full variable domain, in which reference TRBV18 and TRBJ1-2 provide the parts outside the CDR3, is NAGVMQNPRHLVRRRGQEARLRCSPMKGHSHVYWYRQLPEEGLKFMVYLQKENIIDESGMPKERFSAEFPKEGPSILRIQQVVRGDSAAYFCASSPLKGNYGYTFGSGTRLTVV.

The chain recombines TRBV7-2 with TRBJ2-1, with 7 bases fitting TRBD2. This CDR3 comprises 14 residues. After removal of 7 bases from V and 3 bases from J, the junction contained 6 bases not matched to a gene. Germline V CDR1 and CDR2: SGHTA, FQGNSA. CDR3 bases: TGTGCCAGCATACTCCCGGGAGGCTACAATGAGCAGTTCTTC. Protein product: CASILPGGYNEQFF.

This clone was observed a single time. The chain has TRBV7-2 and TRBJ1-2, with unresolved D. Trimming pared 5 bases from V and 8 bases from J, leaving 15 bases between. The CDR3 is 13 residues long. CDR1 and CDR2 from the germline V gene are SGHTA and FQGNSA. The CDR3 DNA reads as TGTGCCAGCAGCGCACCGGGTCTTCGGGGCTACACCTTC. It specifies CASSAPGLRGYTF.

The genes are TRBV9 and TRBJ2-3, with D possibly being TRBD1 (6 bases). V lost 0 bases, J lost 7 bases, and 9 bases lay in between. The V gene's germline CDR1 is SGDLS and CDR2 YYNGEE. There are 13 residues in the CDR3. The CDR3 DNA is TGTGCCAGCAGCGTAGACAGGGAAAATACGCAGTATTTT. Translation: CASSVDRENTQYF.

In nucleotides, the CDR3 is TGTGCCAGCAGTCAGACCAGCGGAGTATTCTACGAGCAGTACTTC. It yields the protein CASSQTSGVFYEQYF. The chain carries TRBV6-2 or TRBV6-3 and TRBJ2-7; weak D call: TRBD2 (5 bases). Trimming pared 5 bases from V and 3 bases from J, leaving 17 bases between. Germline CDR1 reads MNHEY; CDR2 reads SVGEGT. The CDR3 runs to 15 residues.

This sequence joins TRBV28 and TRBJ1-5; D is ambiguous. Germline assignment: CDR1 MDHEN and CDR2 SYDVKM. Trimming removed 2 bases from V and 5 bases from J, with 4 bases in between. CDR3 length equals 12 residues. The CDR3 nucleotides are TGTGCCAGCAGTTTAGAGGATCAGCCCCAGCATTTT. It is translated as CASSLEDQPQHF.

The sample holds a few counts of this clone. The genes are TRBV3-1 (or the pseudogene TRBV3-2) and TRBJ2-2; TRBD2 aligns across 8 bases. CDR1 LGHDT and CDR2 YNNKEL come from the germline V gene (reference sequence). Losses at the gene ends were 5 bases for V and 6 bases for J; bases not matched to a gene: 14. This CDR3 spans 17 amino acids. The CDR3 spells CASSSSGGRGVPGELFF. The CDR3 DNA is TGTGCCAGCAGCTCCTCCGGTGGGCGGGGGGTTCCCGGGGAGCTGTTTTTT.

This chain connects TRBV3-1 (or the pseudogene TRBV3-2) to TRBJ1-2; a weak D match, TRBD1 (6 bases). CDR3 length: 14 residues. The V gene's germline CDR1 is LGHDT and CDR2 YNNKEL (reference sequence). Trimming took 3 bases from V and 4 from J, leaving 12 bases between them. The CDR3 loop reads CASSQGGQIYGYTF. The CDR3 DNA follows: TGTGCCAGCAGCCAGGGGGGGCAGATCTATGGCTACACCTTC.

The chain couples TRBV30 to TRBJ2-1, with a possible D match to TRBD2 (5 bases). The V and J ends lost 0 bases and 3 bases respectively, with 9 bases between them. The CDR3 contains 14 residues. Germline-derived CDR1 and CDR2 are GTSNPN and SVGIG (reference sequence). DNA for the CDR3: TGTGCCTGGAGTGTACTGGCGGGCTACAATGAGCAGTTCTTC. Residues: CAWSVLAGYNEQFF.

This chain uses TRBV28 with TRBJ2-7; D is possibly TRBD1 (6 bases). The CDR3 length is 11 residues. Trimming left V 5 bases short and J 9 bases short, with 11 bases between. Germline assignment: CDR1 MDHEN and CDR2 SYDVKM. CDR3 sequence (DNA): TGTGCCAGCAGTGCCCAGGGGTCGCAGTACGTC. This sequence encodes CASSAQGSQYV.

The chain recombines TRBV6-5 with TRBJ1-6; D is perhaps TRBD1 (6 bases). CDR1 and CDR2 from the germline V gene are MNHEY and SVGAGI. Between the trimmed V and J ends, which lost 6 bases and 10 bases, there was a span of 13 bases. This CDR3 has 13 amino acids. CDR3 nucleotide sequence: TGTGCCAGCAGCAAACAGGGTACCTCACCCCTCCACTTT. Protein: CASSKQGTSPLHF.

V is TRBV21-1 and J is TRBJ2-7; TRBD1, the D gene given by the table, was not confirmed from the DNA. TRBV21-1 corresponds to a pseudogene. The CDR3 consists of 17 residues. The CDR3 DNA reads TGTGCCAGCAGCAAAGGCAGGGTTTTCCCTCGGGTCTACGAGCAGTACTTC. Its protein product is CASSKGRVFPRVYEQYF.

V and J are TRBV4-3 and TRBJ2-3; D is unclear. V dropped 3 bases and J dropped 1 base, with 8 bases sitting between them. The CDR3 loop spans 14 amino acids. The V gene's germline CDR1 is LGHNA and CDR2 YSLEER. The CDR3 DNA is TGCGCCAGCAGCCATGGAGTAGGCACAGATACGCAGTATTTT. Its translation is CASSHGVGTDTQYF.

The chain recombines TRBV5-1 with TRBJ1-2; D is perhaps TRBD1 (6 bases). The CDR3 consists of 14 residues. Germline V gives CDR1 SGHRS, CDR2 YFSETQ. With 9 bases removed from V and 3 bases from J, the gap between germline ends came to 18 bases. This CDR3 is CATSGGGADYGYTF. The CDR3 nucleotides are TGCGCCACCTCGGGCGGGGGGGCGGACTATGGCTACACCTTC.

CDR3: CASSRPTGDGEKLFF. CDR3 coding DNA: TGTGCCAGCAGCCGACCTACAGGGGATGGGGAAAAACTGTTTTTT. This chain uses TRBV7-9 with TRBJ1-4; 7 bases match TRBD1. The germline V gene has CDR1 SEHNR and CDR2 FQNEAQ (reference sequence). V gave up 5 bases and J gave up 8 bases; unmatched junction bases: 11. CDR3 length: 15 residues.

The V gene is TRBV7-9, the J gene TRBJ1-3; 7 bases agree with TRBD1. The V segment lost 4 bases and the J segment 7 bases; nucleotides outside the gene matches: 7. The CDR3 has 14 amino acids. Per germline, CDR1 SEHNR and CDR2 FQNEAQ (reference sequence). The CDR3 region has the DNA TGTGCCAGCAGCTCAAACGACAGGGTCAACACCATATATTTT. Translated: CASSSNDRVNTIYF.

The V call is TRBV7-8, the J call TRBJ1-1; a possible D gene is TRBD1 (6 bases). The CDR3 covers 14 residues. V was trimmed by 6 bases and J by 0 bases, leaving 11 bases between them. The germline gives CDR1 SGHVS, CDR2 FQNEAQ. The CDR3 loop is CASRQGAMNTEAFF. DNA of the CDR3: TGTGCCAGCAGACAGGGAGCGATGAACACTGAAGCTTTCTTT.

The genes are TRBV28 and TRBJ2-1; 11 bases align to TRBD2. The CDR3 loop spans 13 amino acids. Germline CDR1 is MDHEN and CDR2 is SYDVKM. Trimming removed 8 bases from V and 7 bases from J; junction bases left unmatched: 4. CDR3 in amino acids: CASRGTSGNEQFF. CDR3 in DNA: TGTGCCAGCCGAGGGACTAGCGGTAATGAGCAGTTCTTC.

This clone was recorded once. V and J are TRBV10-3 and TRBJ2-1; tentative D call: TRBD2 (5 bases). CDR3 length: 16 amino acids. Germline V lookup: CDR1 ENHRY, CDR2 SYGVKD. V was shortened by 1 base and J by 1 base, with 11 bases between the two germline ends. The CDR3 reads CAISEFAGSSYNEQFF. DNA of the CDR3: TGTGCCATCAGTGAGTTCGCGGGTTCATCCTACAATGAGCAGTTCTTC.

The chain carries TRBV2 and TRBJ1-1; TRBD1 might be the D (5 bases). V was cut by 6 bases and J by 4 bases, with 12 bases left in between. The CDR3 covers 13 residues. Germline V lookup: CDR1 SNHLY, CDR2 FYNNEI. For the CDR3, the DNA is TGTGCCAGCAGACTGACAGCCTCCACTGAAGCTTTCTTT. Translation: CASRLTASTEAFF.

This clone was counted between two and nine times. V gene TRBV19 combines with J gene TRBJ1-1; TRBD1 is a possible D gene (5 bases). Germline assignment: CDR1 LNHDA and CDR2 SQIVND (reference sequence). V dropped 9 bases and J dropped 0 bases, with 11 bases sitting between them. The CDR3 spans 13 residues. DNA for the CDR3: TGTGCCAGCGGACACTTCATGAACACTGAAGCTTTCTTT. Translated, it gives CASGHFMNTEAFF.